A selection of T cell receptor beta chains follows, all from one sample in a study of shared clonotypes between healthy human individuals. Profiled with immunoSEQ multiplex PCR; TCRdb holds only in-frame clones, not every one. This sample has about 2.2 million clones, with 85% to 95% found just once. Sequenced input: naive CD8+ T cells from PBMCs. These receptors all stem from a man aged 18 to 30 in good health. Some clones in this sample may be carry-over from other donors' samples. Both conserved end residues are part of each CDR3. D genes are given only for firm matches. For some rows the clone size is stated as once, few or many, or as a class when expanded; others skip it.

D gene	clone size	V gene	J gene	CDR3 DNA	CDR3 protein
TRBD1	.	TRBV27	TRBJ2-7	TGTGCCAGCAGTCTCGGACAGGGAATCTACGAGCAGTACTTC	CASSLGQGIYEQYF
.	.	TRBV5-1	TRBJ2-1	TGCGCCAGCAGCTTCAAGGACAGCAATCTCCATGAGCAGTTCTTC	CASSFKDSNLHEQFF
TRBD2	.	TRBV10-2	TRBJ2-1	TGCGCCAGCAGTGACTCCAGCGGGACTCCCTACAATGAGCAGTTCTTC	CASSDSSGTPYNEQFF
TRBD1	.	TRBV5-6	TRBJ1-2	TGTGCCAGCAGTTACCCGACAGGGACCCTAGGCTACACCTTC	CASSYPTGTLGYTF
TRBD1	.	TRBV27	TRBJ2-7	TGTGCCAGCAGTCCGAGGACAGGAAACTACGAGCAGTACTTC	CASSPRTGNYEQYF
.	.	TRBV5-5	TRBJ2-7	TGTGCCAGCAGCAGACTGGCGGGCCACAAGTACGAGCAGTACTTC	CASSRLAGHKYEQYF
.	.	TRBV5-5	TRBJ2-1	TGTGCCAGCAGCTTTTTTAGCACCAATGAGCAGTTCTTC	CASSFFSTNEQFF
.	.	TRBV27	TRBJ2-1	TGTGCCAGCAGTTTCCTGATTACGGTATCCAATGAGCAGTTCTTC	CASSFLITVSNEQFF
TRBD1	.	TRBV9	TRBJ1-3	TGTGCCAGCAGCACCCAGAGACAGGGGACCGCTGGAAACACCATATATTTT	CASSTQRQGTAGNTIYF
TRBD1	.	TRBV15	TRBJ2-7	TGTGCCACCAGCAGCTCTAGACAGGGCACCCTCCACGAGCAGTACTTC	CATSSSRQGTLHEQYF
TRBD2	.	TRBV10-2	TRBJ2-1	TGCGCCAGCAGTGGGAGACTAGCGGGAGAGTTACAAGGGCAGTTCTTC	CASSGRLAGELQGQFF
TRBD2	.	TRBV15	TRBJ2-7	TGTGCCACCAGCAGAGGTGCTAGCGGTAACTACGAGCAGTACTTC	CATSRGASGNYEQYF
TRBD1	.	TRBV10-1	TRBJ2-7	TGCGCCAGCAGTGAGGGTGGGACAGGGGACGAGCAGTACTTC	CASSEGGTGDEQYF
TRBD2	.	TRBV4-2	TRBJ2-1	TGTGCCAGCAGCCAACCTATGGGACTAGCGGATGAGCAGTTCTTC	CASSQPMGLADEQFF
.	.	TRBV28	TRBJ2-5	TGTGCCAGCAGGTGGAATAGCGGTGAGGTGGAAGGGACCCAGTACTTC	CASRWNSGEVEGTQYF
TRBD1	.	TRBV11-2	TRBJ2-7	TGTGCCAGCAGCTTAGGCGGACAGGGACGCTACGAGCAGTACTTC	CASSLGGQGRYEQYF
TRBD2	.	TRBV4-1	TRBJ2-3	TGCGCCAGCAACTTACTAGCGGGAGGGCCAGATACGCAGTATTTT	CASNLLAGGPDTQYF
.	.	TRBV19	TRBJ2-1	TGTGCCAGTAGGCAAAGGGGGAGTTATGACAATGAGCAGTTCTTC	CASRQRGSYDNEQFF
TRBD2	.	TRBV10-3	TRBJ2-1	TGTGCCATCAGAGACCTACTACCGGGACTAGCGGGAGGTGAGCAGTTCTTC	CAIRDLLPGLAGGEQFF
.	once	TRBV6-5	TRBJ1-2	TGTGCCAGCAGCCTAGACAAGAACTATGGCTACACCTTC	CASSLDKNYGYTF
TRBD1	.	TRBV11-2	TRBJ1-2	TGTGCCAGCAGCTTGGGGACAGGGTCCTATGGCTACACCTTC	CASSLGTGSYGYTF
.	.	TRBV28	TRBJ2-5	TGTGCCAGCGTGACCGGACGGACTATGACAATTGGGGGGGAGACCCAGTACTTC	CASVTGRTMTIGGETQYF
.	.	TRBV25-1	TRBJ1-1	TGTGCCAGCAGTGATTCCCTGGACAGTTCCATGAACACTGAAGCTTTCTTT	CASSDSLDSSMNTEAFF
.	.	TRBV30	TRBJ1-1	TGTGCCTGGGCTCAGGTTAAAACTGAAGCTTTCTTT	CAWAQVKTEAFF
.	.	TRBV6-5	TRBJ1-4	TGTGCCAGCAGTCACCAACAGGGTTGGGGGGAAAAACTGTTTTTT	CASSHQQGWGEKLFF
.	.	TRBV27	TRBJ1-5	TGTGCCAGCAGTTTATCCCCACCCCAGGGGCTGTGGGATCAGCCCCAGCATTTT	CASSLSPPQGLWDQPQHF
.	.	TRBV6-5	TRBJ1-2	TGTGCCAGCAGTCCTTCTCTCAGTGACAACTATGGCTACACCTTC	CASSPSLSDNYGYTF
.	.	TRBV6-6	TRBJ2-7	TGTGCCAGCAGTTACTCTCAGGGCTACGAGCAGTACTTC	CASSYSQGYEQYF
.	.	TRBV27	TRBJ2-7	TGTGCCAGTTCCGAGGTGGATAGCTCCTACGAGCAGTACTTC	CASSEVDSSYEQYF
.	.	TRBV2	TRBJ1-1	TGTGCCAGACAGGGCGCGACTGAAGCTTTCTTT	CARQGATEAFF
TRBD1	once	TRBV15	TRBJ2-3	TGTGCCACCAGCACACAGGGGGCGAGAACAGATACGCAGTATTTT	CATSTQGARTDTQYF
.	.	TRBV27	TRBJ1-1	TGTGCCGAAAGGGCGCGGGGCACTGAAGCTTTCTTT	CAERARGTEAFF
.	.	TRBV4-3	TRBJ2-1	TGCGCCAGCAGCCAACTGACCAGACACGATGAGCAGTTCTTC	CASSQLTRHDEQFF